This T cell receptor beta chain was captured in a study of OX40 agonist ivuxolimab in advanced cancers. General notes on the study: Ivuxolimab was a fully human IgG2 agonistic monoclonal antibody targeting the costimulatory receptor OX40 (CD134). Of the roughly 54 dose-escalation patients, hepatocellular carcinoma was present in 19, melanoma in around 15, renal cell carcinoma in 9 and head and neck cancer in 9. The dose-escalation cohort was 82.7% male with a mean age of about 60 years, ranging from about 23 to 85. Intravenous ivuxolimab was administered to patients every 2 weeks at six dose levels: 0.01, 0.1, 0.3, 1.5, 3 and 10 mg/kg. Partial responses occurred in three dose-escalation patients, of whom one had hepatocellular carcinoma and two had cutaneous melanoma. The paper describes the monotherapy dose-escalation part (N of about 57 patients) of the phase I trial of ivuxolimab. Patients were allowed to have had prior anti-PD-1, anti-PD-L1 or anti-CTLA-4 therapy, and approximately 40% of the dose-escalation patients had been treated with checkpoint inhibitors. Peripheral TCRbeta sequencing was intended to test whether TCR sequence diversity was altered and clonal T-cell expansion was caused by ivuxolimab.

CDR1 and CDR2 are drawn from the germline V gene: MNHEY, SVGAGI. V is cut by 4 bases and J by 9 bases, and the space between the germline ends is 16 bases. The cysteine opens and the phenylalanine closes a CDR3 of 15 amino acids. Only the CDR3 region is kept as DNA, spanning 45 bases read in frame from base 1. With regard to this clone: The specificity of this receptor is unknown. No base quality values were provided; no much bigger clone lies one nucleotide off.

Genomic DNA was isolated from the sorted cells so that the TCRbeta CDR3 region could be sequenced. TCRbeta CDR3 regions were sequenced using the immunoSEQ Assay. Held by TCRdb, this immuneACCESS table contains in-frame sequences only and omits some clones. Under half of the omission traces to an unresolved V gene where checked; the cause of the rest is unknown. In this sample the table shows some 140,000 clones, approximately 90% of which occur a single time. Jointly, the top ten make up approximately 0.99% of the sample. General conclusions and limits of the study: Low levels of normalized T-cell clonal expansion were also seen in some nonresponding patients. In the 0.1-3.0 mg/kg groups, partial responders were among the patients with the lowest normalized peripheral clonal expansion, particularly in CD8+ T cells. At doses of 0.1 to 3.0 mg/kg, clonal expansion of both CD4+ and CD8+ blood T cells was observed from baseline to week 6. After ivuxolimab, expanded clones were on average more numerous among CD8+ T cells than among CD4+ T cells. The antigen specificity of the clonally expanded peripheral T cells was not determined.

The trial excluded patients who had a history of autoimmune disease or were on systemic immunosuppression. In every dose cohort, peripheral blood was drawn for TCR sequencing at baseline, cycle 4 day 1, and cycle 7 day 1. Samples came from an open-label, multicenter, first-in-human phase I dose-escalation trial of ivuxolimab. Adults with locally advanced or metastatic melanoma, renal cell, hepatocellular, or head and neck squamous cell carcinoma were enrolled in the trial. CD4+ and CD8+ T cells were sorted separately from peripheral blood before TCR sequencing. This TCR came from an adult with an advanced solid tumor such as melanoma, head and neck, liver or kidney cancer. The V and J genes are TRBV6-5 and TRBJ1-6; too little of a D gene remains to name it. The material was CD4+ or CD8+ T cells sorted from blood, obtained in a trial of the OX40 agonist ivuxolimab. CDR3 loop: CASSWAAPAGSPLHF. At the DNA level, the sequence is TGTGCCAGCAGTTGGGCCGCTCCCGCAGGTTCACCCCTCCACTTT.